The 29 T cell receptor beta chains in this list originate from one sample, sequenced in a study of T cells in tuberculosis. After thawing and overnight rest, PBMC were stained with GMM-loaded CD1B tetramer, viability dye and anti-CD3 for sorting. C32 glucose monomycolate from Rhodococcus equi was loaded onto the CD1B tetramers. Sequencing used immunoSEQ multiplex PCR; TCRdb keeps in-frame clones, though not all of them. The table records 70,000 to 95,000 clones, approximately 91% of them present only once. The sequenced sample was CD1b-GMM tetramer-negative cells sorted from PBMCs. These receptors originate from an adult woman with latent tuberculosis.

The V and J genes are TRBV2 and TRBJ1-5; the D gene is possibly TRBD1 (5 bases). The CDR3 covers 17 residues. In germline, CDR1 is SNHLY, CDR2 FYNNEI. The V gene lost 6 bases and the J gene lost 0 bases, with 18 bases spanning the gap. CDR3 coding DNA: TGTGCCAGCAGCCAAGGGGCGGGGTCTGATAGCAATCAGCCCCAGCATTTT. Its protein product is CASSQGAGSDSNQPQHF. The full variable domain, with the rest looked up from reference TRBV2 and TRBJ1-5, is EPEVTQTPSHQVTQMGQEVILRCVPISNHLYFYWYRQILGQKVEFLVSFYNNEISEKSEIFDDQFSVERPDGSNFTLKIRSTKLEDSAMYFCASSQGAGSDSNQPQHFGDGTRLSIL.

The chain uses TRBV11-2 and TRBJ2-2, with D possibly TRBD1 on 7 matching bases. Trimming left V 2 bases short and J 4 bases short, with 14 bases between. CDR1 and CDR2 (germline): SGHAT, FQNNGV. The CDR3 is 16 residues long. DNA of the CDR3: TGTGCCAGCAGCTTAAGGGCAGGGGGAGGCACCGGGGAGCTGTTTTTT. Protein: CASSLRAGGGTGELFF.

The V and J genes are TRBV9 and TRBJ2-2, with 9 bases fitting TRBD2. The CDR3 consists of 17 residues. CDR1 and CDR2 from the germline V gene are SGDLS and YYNGEE. The trim removed 3 bases at V and 4 bases at J, leaving 10 bases unmatched. The CDR3 DNA reads TGTGCCAGCAGCGCCGGGGCGGGGGGGTCGGGCACCGGGGAGCTGTTTTTT. As protein: CASSAGAGGSGTGELFF. Variable domain in full (rest from reference TRBV9 and TRBJ2-2): DSGVTQTPKHLITATGQRVTLRCSPRSGDLSVYWYQQSLDQGLQFLIQYYNGEERAKGNILERFSAQQFPDLHSELNLSSLELGDSALYFCASSAGAGGSGTGELFFGEGSRLTVL.

The chain links TRBV6-5 to TRBJ1-2; 9 nucleotides match TRBD1. Germline V gene lookup returns CDR1 MNHEY and CDR2 SVGAGI. V was clipped by 6 bases and J by 8 bases; unmatched bases: 13. The CDR3 is 15 residues long. For the CDR3, the DNA is TGTGCCAGCAGGCCACCGGGACAGGGAGGGAAGGGCTACACCTTC. Residues: CASRPPGQGGKGYTF.

J is TRBJ1-1 and V is TRBV5-1; D uncertain. Between the trimmed V and J ends, which lost 5 bases and 0 bases, there was a span of 14 bases. The CDR3 sequence is 15 residues long. CDR1 and CDR2 from the germline V gene are SGHRS and YFSETQ. Here the CDR3 reads CASRFTYGMNTEAFF. Written as DNA, the CDR3 is TGCGCCAGCAGATTCACTTATGGTATGAACACTGAAGCTTTCTTT.

The rearrangement links TRBV14 to TRBJ1-1; no clear D gene. CDR1 and CDR2 (germline): SGHDN, FVKESK. The CDR3 totals 12 residues. Trimming left V 1 base short and J 8 bases short, with 8 bases between. The CDR3 DNA sequence: TGTGCCAGCAGCCAAGTTCGCCAGGAAGCTTTCTTT. Translation gives CASSQVRQEAFF.

The rearrangement links TRBV4-3 to TRBJ2-1; 11 nucleotides agree with TRBD2. The CDR3 totals 17 residues. Germline V CDR1 and CDR2: LGHNA, YSLEER. Unmatched junction bases numbered 5, after V lost 0 bases and J lost 4 bases. The CDR3, as DNA: TGCGCCAGCAGCCAAGATCCCCTAGCGGGGGGATACAATGAGCAGTTCTTC. Translated: CASSQDPLAGGYNEQFF.

The gene calls are TRBV10-3 and TRBJ1-2; 8 bases fit TRBD1. The V segment lost 2 bases and the J segment 4 bases; nucleotides outside the gene matches: 9. Germline CDR1 is ENHRY and CDR2 is SYGVKD. The CDR3 has 16 amino acids. In DNA, the CDR3 is TGTGCCATCAGTGAGCCAAGGGAGGGGACAGGCTATGGCTACACCTTC. Translating it yields CAISEPREGTGYGYTF.

J is TRBJ1-2 and V is TRBV9; no clear D gene. With 0 bases removed from V and 0 bases from J, the gap between germline ends came to 12 bases. Germline V lookup: CDR1 SGDLS, CDR2 YYNGEE. The CDR3 has 16 amino acids. This CDR3 reads CASSVDPWGANYGYTF. The DNA for the CDR3 is TGTGCCAGCAGCGTAGACCCCTGGGGAGCTAACTATGGCTACACCTTC. Based on the CDR3 plus reference TRBV9 and TRBJ1-2, the full variable domain is DSGVTQTPKHLITATGQRVTLRCSPRSGDLSVYWYQQSLDQGLQFLIQYYNGEERAKGNILERFSAQQFPDLHSELNLSSLELGDSALYFCASSVDPWGANYGYTFGSGTRLTVV.

The chain carries TRBV4-1 and TRBJ1-2; D is perhaps TRBD1 (6 bases). The V and J ends lost 4 bases and 4 bases respectively, with 13 bases between them. Germline assignment: CDR1 MGHRA and CDR2 YSYEKL. The CDR3 runs 14 residues. The CDR3 DNA reads TGCGCCAGCAGCCCCCCAGGGGTAATCTATGGCTACACCTTC. Amino acids: CASSPPGVIYGYTF.

CDR3 in amino acids: CASRPLGPAGTEAFF. CDR3 DNA sequence: TGTGCCAGCAGACCTCTAGGACCGGCGGGCACTGAAGCTTTCTTT. The chain is built from TRBV28 and TRBJ1-1; D gene unclear. The CDR3 is 15 residues long. CDR1 is MDHEN and CDR2 is SYDVKM in the germline V gene. V dropped 6 bases and J dropped 4 bases, with 18 bases sitting between them.

The chain links TRBV19 to TRBJ2-3; 7 bases fit TRBD2. Germline V gene sequence: CDR1 LNHDA, CDR2 SQIVND (reference sequence). The CDR3 spans 15 residues. Trimming took 7 bases from V and 0 from J; bases not matched to a gene: 7. CDR3 sequence: CASTALAASTDTQYF. CDR3 sequence (DNA): TGTGCCAGTACCGCCCTAGCGGCTAGCACAGATACGCAGTATTTT.

This CDR3 reads CASSVELTGLSNQPQHF. Here the CDR3 DNA reads TGTGCCAGCAGCGTAGAATTGACAGGGCTGAGCAATCAGCCCCAGCATTTT. V usage is TRBV9 and J usage is TRBJ1-5; 7 bases are a match to TRBD1. V lost 0 bases to trimming and J lost 1 base; unmatched junction nucleotides: 7. The CDR3 sequence is 17 residues long. Germline V lookup: CDR1 SGDLS, CDR2 YYNGEE.

This clone was found once. This chain connects TRBV6-5 to TRBJ2-2; 9 bases are shared with TRBD1. The CDR3 totals 14 residues. Germline-derived CDR1 and CDR2 are MNHEY and SVGAGI. J was trimmed by 4 bases and V by 5 bases; bases with no gene match: 2. The CDR3 DNA follows: TGTGCCAGCAGTGGGACAGGGCCCACCGGGGAGCTGTTTTTT. Amino acids: CASSGTGPTGELFF.

This clone was detected once. The chain carries TRBV2 and TRBJ2-2, with D perhaps matching TRBD2 (5 bases). The length of the CDR3 is 16 residues. CDR1 and CDR2 (germline): SNHLY, FYNNEI. Trimming removed 8 bases from V and 4 bases from J, with 20 bases in between. CDR3 DNA: TGTGCCAGCCGTCCGAGGGCTAGCAGTAGCACCGGGGAGCTGTTTTTT. Protein sequence: CASRPRASSSTGELFF.

The J gene is TRBJ2-7, the V gene TRBV5-1; tentatively, D is TRBD2 (6 bases). The CDR3 runs to 13 residues. In germline, CDR1 is SGHRS, CDR2 YFSETQ. The V gene lost 4 bases and the J gene lost 7 bases, with 15 bases spanning the gap. CDR3 sequence reads: CASSERPAGEQYF. As DNA, the CDR3 is TGCGCCAGCAGCGAACGACCGGCGGGGGAGCAGTACTTC.

The chain employs TRBV2 and TRBJ1-5; TRBD1 is a possible D gene (5 bases). V was cut by 5 bases and J by 5 bases, with 13 bases left in between. CDR1 and CDR2 from the germline V gene are SNHLY and FYNNEI. This CDR3 spans 14 amino acids. The DNA of the CDR3 is TGTGCCAGCAGTACCCGGGGGAGGGATCAGCCCCAGCATTTT. It translates to CASSTRGRDQPQHF.

This clone came up once. The chain employs TRBV5-1 and TRBJ1-6; D call uncertain. Trimming took 5 bases from V and 8 from J, leaving 11 bases between them. The CDR3 length is 13 residues. Germline V gene data show CDR1 as SGHRS and CDR2 as YFSETQ. This CDR3 reads CASSLDSYSPLHF. The CDR3 DNA reads as TGCGCCAGCAGTCTCGACTCGTATTCACCCCTCCACTTT.

The chain carries TRBV7-2 and TRBJ1-2, with D perhaps matching TRBD1 (6 bases). Germline CDR1 SGHTA, CDR2 FQGNSA. CDR3 size: 15 residues. The V end was cut by 2 bases, the J end by 4 bases, with 14 bases between. In nucleotides, the CDR3 is TGTGCCAGCAGCTTACAGGGGCCTGGGGGCTATGGCTACACCTTC. Translation gives CASSLQGPGGYGYTF.

The chain combines TRBV5-1 with TRBJ2-2; the D gene is possibly TRBD1 (5 bases). Germline CDR1 and CDR2: SGHRS and YFSETQ. The CDR3 loop spans 16 amino acids. V was pared by 2 bases and J by 6 bases, with 17 bases between. The CDR3 DNA reads TGCGCCAGCAGCTTACTGGGGCGCAAGGGGTCCGGGGAGCTGTTTTTT. Translation: CASSLLGRKGSGELFF.

The chain uses TRBV27 and TRBJ2-1; D not certain. Germline V lookup: CDR1 MNHEY, CDR2 SMNVEV (reference sequence). Deletions cut 2 bases from V and 0 bases from J, with 14 bases between. There are 17 residues in the CDR3. The CDR3 nucleotides are TGTGCCAGCAGTTTAAGTTGGGCGACGAGCTCCTACAATGAGCAGTTCTTC. It translates to CASSLSWATSSYNEQFF.

This clone was seen only once. The V gene is TRBV29-1, the J gene TRBJ2-7, with a tentative D call TRBD2 (5 bases). Between the trimmed V and J ends, which lost 6 bases and 5 bases, there was a span of 11 bases. The germline V gene has CDR1 SQVTM and CDR2 ANQGSEA. The CDR3 contains 11 residues. CDR3 DNA sequence: TGCAGCGTCGACTCCGGGGACGAGCAGTACTTC. Residues: CSVDSGDEQYF.

The CDR3 DNA sequence: TGTGCCAGCAGCCAAGATCCAGGCCAGGGTGGGACTGAAGCTTTCTTT. Protein product: CASSQDPGQGGTEAFF. The chain carries TRBV14 and TRBJ1-1; a possible D gene is TRBD1 (5 bases). Germline CDR1 is SGHDN and CDR2 is FVKESK. The CDR3 totals 16 residues. The germline V and J ends were trimmed by 0 bases and 5 bases, with 16 bases remaining between them.

The chain recombines TRBV4-2 with TRBJ2-3; 10 nucleotides line up with TRBD2. The trim removed 1 base at V and 2 bases at J, leaving 9 bases unmatched. The germline CDR1 and CDR2 sequences are LGHNA and YNFKEQ. The CDR3 is 18 amino acids. CDR3 nucleotide sequence: TGTGCCAGCAGCCAAGCGCTTCACCTAGCGGGGGACACAGATACGCAGTATTTT. Translation: CASSQALHLAGDTDTQYF.

This chain connects TRBV30 to TRBJ1-4; D might be TRBD1 (5 bases). This CDR3 is 15 amino acids long. V was clipped by 3 bases and J by 5 bases, with 16 bases between them. The germline gives CDR1 GTSNPN, CDR2 SVGIG (reference sequence). The CDR3 loop is CAWSRKVRVNEKLFF. The CDR3 DNA sequence: TGTGCCTGGAGCCGAAAGGTCAGGGTAAATGAAAAACTGTTTTTT.

This chain joins TRBV10-1 and TRBJ1-2; 12 bases line up with TRBD1. This CDR3 region has 17 residues. V lost 2 bases to trimming and J lost 8 bases; unmatched junction nucleotides: 12. The V gene's germline CDR1 is WNHNN and CDR2 SYGVQD (reference sequence). In DNA form, the CDR3 reads TGCGCCAGCAGTGAGGGGACAGGGGGCATGGAGGCTGGCGGCTACACCTTC. Translated: CASSEGTGGMEAGGYTF.

The rearrangement uses TRBV14 and TRBJ2-5; D possibly corresponds to TRBD2 (5 bases). From germline, CDR1 is SGHDN and CDR2 FVKESK. The V end was cut by 1 base, the J end by 1 base, with 13 bases between. CDR3 length: 16 amino acids. CDR3 in DNA: TGTGCCAGCAGCCAAGGGAAACTAGACATCCAAGAGACCCAGTACTTC. The encoded protein is CASSQGKLDIQETQYF. The full variable domain, in which reference TRBV14 and TRBJ2-5 provide the parts outside the CDR3, is EAGVTQFPSHSVIEKGQTVTLRCDPISGHDNLYWYRRVMGKEIKFLLHFVKESKQDESGMPNNRFLAERTGGTYSTLKVQPAELEDSGVYFCASSQGKLDIQETQYFGPGTRLLVL.

This chain connects TRBV19 to TRBJ2-5, with 12 bases that match TRBD1. The V gene's germline CDR1 is LNHDA and CDR2 SQIVND (reference sequence). V trimming: 3 bases; J trimming: 1 base; junction bases outside the gene matches: 6. The length of the CDR3 is 17 residues. The CDR3 nucleotides are TGTGCCAGTAGTATGGTCGGGACAGGGGGCATCCAAGAGACCCAGTACTTC. Translated, it gives CASSMVGTGGIQETQYF.

The gene calls are TRBV7-9 and TRBJ2-2; tentatively, D is TRBD1 (6 bases). The V gene lost 5 bases and the J gene lost 2 bases, with 15 bases spanning the gap. Germline V gives CDR1 SEHNR, CDR2 FQNEAQ (reference sequence). The CDR3 has 16 residues. Here the CDR3 reads CASSALQGRNTGELFF. The CDR3 DNA is TGTGCCAGCAGCGCCCTCCAGGGGCGAAACACCGGGGAGCTGTTTTTT.